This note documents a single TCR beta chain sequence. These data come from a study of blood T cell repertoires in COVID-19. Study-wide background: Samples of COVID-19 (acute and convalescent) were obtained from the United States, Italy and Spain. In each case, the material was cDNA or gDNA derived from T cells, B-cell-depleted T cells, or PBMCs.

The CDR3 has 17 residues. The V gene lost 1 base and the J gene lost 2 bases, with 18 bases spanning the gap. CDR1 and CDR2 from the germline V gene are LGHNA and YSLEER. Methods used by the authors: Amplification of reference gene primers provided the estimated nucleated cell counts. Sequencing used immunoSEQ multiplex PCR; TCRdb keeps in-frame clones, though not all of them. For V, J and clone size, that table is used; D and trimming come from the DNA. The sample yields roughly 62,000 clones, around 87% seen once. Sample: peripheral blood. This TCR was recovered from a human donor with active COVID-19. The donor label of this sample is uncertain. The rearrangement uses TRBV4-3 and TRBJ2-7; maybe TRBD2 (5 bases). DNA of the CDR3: TGCGCCAGCAGCCAAGCCCCCGGGATCCCGGGCACCTACGAGCAGTACTTC. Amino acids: CASSQAPGIPGTYEQYF.